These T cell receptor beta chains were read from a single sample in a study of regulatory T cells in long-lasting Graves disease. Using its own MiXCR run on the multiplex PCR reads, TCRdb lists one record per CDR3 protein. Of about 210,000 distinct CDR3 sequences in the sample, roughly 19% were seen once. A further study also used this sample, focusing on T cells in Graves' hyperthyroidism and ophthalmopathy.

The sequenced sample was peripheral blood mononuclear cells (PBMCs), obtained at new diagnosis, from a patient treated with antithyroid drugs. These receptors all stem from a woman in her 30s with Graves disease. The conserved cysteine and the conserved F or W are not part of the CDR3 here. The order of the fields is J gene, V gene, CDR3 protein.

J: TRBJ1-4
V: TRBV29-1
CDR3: SVGQGAGEKLF

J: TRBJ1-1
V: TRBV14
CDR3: ASSPELGSEAF

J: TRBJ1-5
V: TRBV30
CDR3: AWKAAGGYSNQPQH

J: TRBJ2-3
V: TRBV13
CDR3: ASSSIYENTQY

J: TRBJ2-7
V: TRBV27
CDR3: ASSLGAGGDYEQY

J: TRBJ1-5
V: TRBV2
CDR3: AIQGMGNQPQH

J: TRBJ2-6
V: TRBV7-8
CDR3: ASSLIVGGGANVLT

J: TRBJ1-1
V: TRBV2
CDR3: ASSGTGQGYEAF

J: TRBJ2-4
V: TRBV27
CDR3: ASSAGPKNIQY

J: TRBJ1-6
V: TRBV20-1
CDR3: SARGPGTAVGTPLH

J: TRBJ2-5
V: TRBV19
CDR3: ASSIEGGGKTQY

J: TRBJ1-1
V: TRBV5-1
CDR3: ASSLEWSTEAF

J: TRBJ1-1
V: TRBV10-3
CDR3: ASSYSDRRLGAF

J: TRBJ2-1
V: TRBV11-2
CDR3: ASSLASGTYNEQF

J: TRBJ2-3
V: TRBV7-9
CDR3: ASSLSGRGDTQY

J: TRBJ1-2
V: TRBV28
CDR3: ASSLINGVSGYT

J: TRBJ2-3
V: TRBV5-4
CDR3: ASSLDVPDTQY

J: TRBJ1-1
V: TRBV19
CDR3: ASSFRGFGTEAF

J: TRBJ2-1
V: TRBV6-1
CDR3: ASSEQAGSYNEQF

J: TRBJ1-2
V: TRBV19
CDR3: ASSIYRGNYGYT

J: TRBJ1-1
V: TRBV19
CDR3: ATNRDHDDTEAF

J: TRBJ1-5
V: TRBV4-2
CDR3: ASSQDSGGGPQH

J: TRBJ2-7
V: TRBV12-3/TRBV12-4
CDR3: ASSFLAGGDYEQY

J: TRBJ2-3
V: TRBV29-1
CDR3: SVEVVGQGAADTQY

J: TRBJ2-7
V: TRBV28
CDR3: ASSGGGGAAYEQY

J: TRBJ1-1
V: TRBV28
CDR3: ASSSSGLASEAF

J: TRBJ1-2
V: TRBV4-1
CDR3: ASRTPTATLSPNYGYT

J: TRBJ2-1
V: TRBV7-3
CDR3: ASSLIGTGHYNEQF

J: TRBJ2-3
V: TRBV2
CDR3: ASRRTGGTDTQY

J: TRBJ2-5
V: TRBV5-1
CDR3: ASSLAASGAQY

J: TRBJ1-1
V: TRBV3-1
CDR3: ASSQFAAF